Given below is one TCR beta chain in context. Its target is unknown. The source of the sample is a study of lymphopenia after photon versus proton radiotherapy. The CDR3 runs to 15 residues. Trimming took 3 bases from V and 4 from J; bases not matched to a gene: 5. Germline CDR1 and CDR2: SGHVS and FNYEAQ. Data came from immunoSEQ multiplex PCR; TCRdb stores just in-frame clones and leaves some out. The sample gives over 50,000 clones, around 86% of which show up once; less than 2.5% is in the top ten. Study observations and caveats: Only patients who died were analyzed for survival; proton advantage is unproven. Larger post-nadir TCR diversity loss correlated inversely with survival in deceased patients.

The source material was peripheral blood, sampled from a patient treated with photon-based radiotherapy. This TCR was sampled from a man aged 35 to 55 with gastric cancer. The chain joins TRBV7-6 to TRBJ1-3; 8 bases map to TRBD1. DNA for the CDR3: TGTGCCAGCAGCTTTTCACAGGGGGACGGAAACACCATATATTTT. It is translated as CASSFSQGDGNTIYF.